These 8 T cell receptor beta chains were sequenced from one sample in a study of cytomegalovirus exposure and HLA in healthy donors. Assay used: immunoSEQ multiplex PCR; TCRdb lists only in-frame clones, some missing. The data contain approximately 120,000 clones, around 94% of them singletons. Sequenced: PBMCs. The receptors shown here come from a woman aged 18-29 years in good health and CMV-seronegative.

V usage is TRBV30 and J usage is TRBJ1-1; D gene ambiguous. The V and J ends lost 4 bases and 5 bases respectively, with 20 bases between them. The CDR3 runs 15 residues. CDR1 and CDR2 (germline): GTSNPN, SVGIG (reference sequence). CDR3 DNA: TGTGCCTGGATTCTCGGGAGTAGGCCGGGAACTGAAGCTTTCTTT. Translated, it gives CAWILGSRPGTEAFF.

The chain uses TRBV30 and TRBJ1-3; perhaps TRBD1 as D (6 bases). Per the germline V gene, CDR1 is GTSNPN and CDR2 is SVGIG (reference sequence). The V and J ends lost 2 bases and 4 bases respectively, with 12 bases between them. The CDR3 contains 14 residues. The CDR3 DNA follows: TGTGCCTGGAGTAGGGCAGGGGAGGGAAACACCATATATTTT. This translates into CAWSRAGEGNTIYF.

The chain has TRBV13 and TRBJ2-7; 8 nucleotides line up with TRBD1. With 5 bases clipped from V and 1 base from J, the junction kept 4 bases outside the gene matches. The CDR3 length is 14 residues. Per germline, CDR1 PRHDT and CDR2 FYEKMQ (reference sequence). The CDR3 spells CASSGGQGSYEQYF. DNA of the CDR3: TGTGCCAGCAGCGGTGGACAGGGTTCCTACGAGCAGTACTTC.

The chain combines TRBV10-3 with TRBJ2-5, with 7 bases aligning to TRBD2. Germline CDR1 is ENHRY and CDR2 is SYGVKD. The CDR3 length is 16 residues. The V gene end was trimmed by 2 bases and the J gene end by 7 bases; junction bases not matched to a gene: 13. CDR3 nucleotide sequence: TGTGCCATCAGTGAGGAGGGAGGGCCGGTCGTCGGGACCCAGTACTTC. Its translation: CAISEEGGPVVGTQYF.

The CDR3, as DNA: TGTGCCAGCAGCCCCCTCGGGGGATCCAAAAACATTCAGTACTTC. Its translation is CASSPLGGSKNIQYF. The V call is TRBV7-9, the J call TRBJ2-4, with TRBD2 as a possible D gene (6 bases). The germline gives CDR1 SEHNR, CDR2 FQNEAQ (reference sequence). This CDR3 is 15 amino acids long. The V and J ends lost 5 bases and 2 bases respectively, with 13 bases between them. The variable domain in full, completed from reference TRBV7-9 and TRBJ2-4, reads DTGVSQNPRHKITKRGQNVTFRCDPISEHNRLYWYRQTLGQGPEFLTYFQNEAQLEKSRLLSDRFSAERPKGSFSTLEIQRTEQGDSAMYLCASSPLGGSKNIQYFGAGTRLSVL.

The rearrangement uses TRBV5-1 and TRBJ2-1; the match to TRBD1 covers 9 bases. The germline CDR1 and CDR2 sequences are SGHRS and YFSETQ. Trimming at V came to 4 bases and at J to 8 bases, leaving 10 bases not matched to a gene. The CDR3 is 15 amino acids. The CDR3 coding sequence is TGCGCCAGCAGCCCCTCCGGGACAGGGATCTATGAGCAGTTCTTC. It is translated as CASSPSGTGIYEQFF.

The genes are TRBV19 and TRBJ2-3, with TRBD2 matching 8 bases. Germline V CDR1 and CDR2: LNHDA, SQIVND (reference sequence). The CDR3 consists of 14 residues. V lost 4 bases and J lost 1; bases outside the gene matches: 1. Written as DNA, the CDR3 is TGTGCCAGTAGTAGTAGCGGGGGCACAGATACGCAGTATTTT. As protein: CASSSSGGTDTQYF.

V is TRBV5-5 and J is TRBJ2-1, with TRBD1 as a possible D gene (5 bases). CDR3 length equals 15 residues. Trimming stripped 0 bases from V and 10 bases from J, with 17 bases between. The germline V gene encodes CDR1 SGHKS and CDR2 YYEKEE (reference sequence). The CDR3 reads CASSLEGALWREQFF. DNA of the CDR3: TGTGCCAGCAGCTTGGAAGGGGCCCTATGGAGAGAGCAGTTCTTC.